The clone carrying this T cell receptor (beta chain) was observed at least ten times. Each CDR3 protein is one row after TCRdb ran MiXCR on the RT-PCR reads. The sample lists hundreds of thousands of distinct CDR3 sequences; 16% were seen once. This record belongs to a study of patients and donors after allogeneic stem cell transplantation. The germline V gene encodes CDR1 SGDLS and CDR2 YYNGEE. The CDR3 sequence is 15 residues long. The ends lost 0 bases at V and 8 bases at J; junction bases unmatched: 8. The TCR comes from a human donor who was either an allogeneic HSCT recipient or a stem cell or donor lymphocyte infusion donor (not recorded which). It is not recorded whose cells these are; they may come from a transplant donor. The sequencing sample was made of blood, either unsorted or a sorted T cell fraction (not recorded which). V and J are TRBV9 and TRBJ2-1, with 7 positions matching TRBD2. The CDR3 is CASSVDPGGMDEQFF. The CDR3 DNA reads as TGTGCCAGCAGCGTAGATCCCGGGGGGATGGATGAGCAGTTCTTC.